Listed below are T cell receptor beta chains from one sample, sequenced in a study of T cells expressing NK-cell markers. Each CDR3 protein gets one entry in TCRdb, which reprocessed the 5' RACE reads and gives no DNA. Its table records about 450,000 distinct CDR3 sequences. Sequencing was done on a sample of blood T cells: a sorted CD56 or NKG2C T cell subset, CD4+ or CD8+ T cells, or bulk PBMC T cells (not recorded which). These receptors were collected from a woman between 18 and 70 years old in good health. CDR3s include the opening cysteine and the closing phenylalanine or tryptophan.

V	J	CDR3
TRBV11-2	TRBJ2-1	CASRRPGLAGSYNEQFF
TRBV7-2	TRBJ1-1	CASSRAWGTEAFF
TRBV6-2/TRBV6-3	TRBJ1-5	CASSLGQVANQPQHF
TRBV3-1	TRBJ2-4	CASSQDLNSGSKLAKNIQYF
TRBV4-3	TRBJ2-3	CASSHEGLAGRTDTQYF
TRBV6-5	TRBJ1-1	CASATGWEAFF
TRBV7-2	TRBJ2-1	CASSYERKNEQFF
TRBV20-1	TRBJ2-1	CSARLGLVAAYNEQFF
TRBV4-2	TRBJ2-1	CASSQDYGTSSYNEQFF
TRBV5-1	TRBJ1-4	CASSLPTGTGVGEKLFF
TRBV6-1	TRBJ1-4	CASGWGLGEKLFF
TRBV7-6	TRBJ2-4	CASSAGLLSPGKNIQYF
TRBV10-3	TRBJ1-2	CAISGGLGYGYTF
TRBV9	TRBJ1-5	CASSEGGANQPQHF
TRBV7-9	TRBJ1-1	CASTSAQRTEAFF
TRBV5-6	TRBJ1-4	CASSQQGATNEKLFF
TRBV29-1	TRBJ1-4	CSVGQGSEKLFF